A single sample gave rise to the 20 T cell receptor beta chains below, sequenced in a study of T cell responses to AZD1222 COVID-19 vaccine (dated by TCRdb to about 2021). Sample time point, as interpreted from the label and publication: baseline before first vaccination. Library preparation was by the immunoSEQ multiplex PCR assay. In its TCRdb copy, this immuneACCESS table keeps in-frame sequences only and misses some clones. Where compared with another copy, unresolved V genes explain less than half of these, and the others have no known cause. The sample table holds 150,000 or so clones, of which nearly 90% were seen once. Just over 5% of the sample lies in the top ten. The starting material was peripheral blood, obtained on day 0 of AZD1222 vaccination. The receptors were sampled from an adult in good health.

This chain joins TRBV28 and TRBJ1-3; D call uncertain. V was pared by 5 bases and J by 0 bases, with 11 bases between. The CDR3 loop spans 15 amino acids. Germline assignment: CDR1 MDHEN and CDR2 SYDVKM. CDR3 loop: CASSTQQSSGNTIYF. The CDR3 nucleotides are TGTGCCAGCAGTACCCAACAGAGCTCTGGAAACACCATATATTTT.

The chain has TRBV12-3 or TRBV12-4 and TRBJ2-7; no definite D call. The length of the CDR3 is 11 residues. Trimming took off 5 bases at V and 2 bases at J, with 4 bases between the two ends. CDR3: CASSPAYEQYF. The DNA for the CDR3 is TGTGCCAGCAGTCCTGCCTACGAGCAGTACTTC.

The genes are TRBV10-3 and TRBJ1-2; no definite D call. Germline V gene data show CDR1 as ENHRY and CDR2 as SYGVKD. V lost 9 bases to trimming and J lost 1 base, with 12 bases between them. This CDR3 is built from 13 residues. The CDR3 spells CAIGPRSNYGYTF. CDR3 DNA: TGTGCCATAGGCCCTAGAAGTAACTATGGCTACACCTTC.

The chain joins TRBV10-1 to TRBJ2-2; D uncertain. CDR3 size: 11 residues. The germline V and J ends were trimmed by 4 bases and 4 bases, with 1 base remaining between them. Germline-derived CDR1 and CDR2 are WNHNN and SYGVQD (reference sequence). CDR3 DNA sequence: TGCGCCAGCAGTGGCACCGGGGAGCTGTTTTTT. Translating it yields CASSGTGELFF.

This rearrangement joins TRBV6-5 to TRBJ1-6; 7 nucleotides match TRBD1. The CDR3 loop spans 14 amino acids. Looked up from germline, CDR1 is MNHEY and CDR2 is SVGAGI. J was trimmed by 6 bases and V by 6 bases; bases with no gene match: 5. The CDR3 sequence is CASSGGTANSPLHF. Here the CDR3 DNA reads TGTGCCAGCAGCGGAGGGACAGCTAATTCACCCCTCCACTTT.

The chain joins TRBV5-4 to TRBJ1-2; D perhaps matches TRBD1 (5 bases). This CDR3 is 14 amino acids long. V lost 9 bases and J lost 3, with 18 bases in between. The germline V gene has CDR1 SGHNT and CDR2 YYREEE (reference sequence). For the CDR3, the DNA is TGTGCCACCACCGGGACCTACTCCGACTATGGCTACACCTTC. Amino acid sequence: CATTGTYSDYGYTF.

Only one count was recorded for this clone. The V call is TRBV28, the J call TRBJ1-1; D gene unclear. Between the trimmed V and J ends, which lost 3 bases and 2 bases, there was a span of 13 bases. The V gene's germline CDR1 is MDHEN and CDR2 SYDVKM. The CDR3 covers 15 residues. The CDR3 sequence: CASSFLDRANTEAFF. The CDR3 DNA is TGTGCCAGCAGTTTTTTGGACCGAGCAAACACTGAAGCTTTCTTT. The variable domain in full, with the rest retrieved from reference TRBV28 and TRBJ1-1, is DVKVTQSSRYLVKRTGEKVFLECVQDMDHENMFWYRQDPGLGLRLIYFSYDVKMKEKGDIPEGYSVSREKKERFSLILESASTNQTSMYLCASSFLDRANTEAFFGQGTRLTVV.

The chain recombines TRBV19 with TRBJ1-5; D perhaps matches TRBD1 (6 bases). Germline V gene data show CDR1 as LNHDA and CDR2 as SQIVND (reference sequence). This CDR3 region has 15 residues. With 5 bases removed from V and 9 bases from J, the gap between germline ends came to 20 bases. As DNA, the CDR3 is TGTGCCAGTAGTCCCCTCGAGAAGGGGGTCTGGCCCCAGCATTTT. This encodes CASSPLEKGVWPQHF.

J is TRBJ1-3 and V is TRBV7-8; D possibly corresponds to TRBD1 (6 bases). Trimming took off 5 bases at V and 0 bases at J, with 8 bases between the two ends. The CDR3 covers 14 residues. Germline values: CDR1 SGHVS, CDR2 FQNEAQ. Here the CDR3 reads CASSGRGSGNTIYF. CDR3 nucleotides: TGTGCCAGCAGCGGCAGGGGCTCTGGAAACACCATATATTTT.

The chain carries TRBV7-2 and TRBJ1-6; TRBD1 matches 7 bases. The CDR3 is 17 amino acids. Per the germline V gene, CDR1 is SGHTA and CDR2 is FQGNSA. The ends lost 4 bases at V and 7 bases at J; junction bases unmatched: 13. The CDR3 spells CASSSPRGGGQNSPLHF. CDR3 DNA: TGTGCCAGCAGCTCCCCAAGGGGAGGGGGACAGAATTCACCCCTCCACTTT.

Only one count was recorded for this clone. The chain carries TRBV5-6 and TRBJ2-5; 7 nucleotides agree with TRBD1. V lost 4 bases to trimming and J lost 5 bases; unmatched junction nucleotides: 8. Germline V gene data show CDR1 as SGHDT and CDR2 as YYEEEE. The CDR3 has 14 amino acids. This CDR3 reads CASSRPRGPETQYF. In DNA, the CDR3 is TGTGCCAGCAGCCGACCGAGGGGGCCGGAGACCCAGTACTTC.

The chain recombines TRBV15 with TRBJ2-2, with a possible D match to TRBD1 (5 bases). Trimming took off 1 base at V and 2 bases at J, with 11 bases between the two ends. Germline V lookup: CDR1 LNHNV, CDR2 YYDKDF (reference sequence). The CDR3 sequence is 16 residues long. CDR3 protein: CATSRVRGTNTGELFF. DNA of the CDR3: TGTGCCACCAGCAGAGTTAGGGGAACCAACACCGGGGAGCTGTTTTTT.

Worth noting for this clone: An end of the junction does not agree with germline; a read error may underlie this. V gene TRBV5-1 combines with J gene TRBJ1-6; D not certain. There are 13 residues in the CDR3. The germline V gene encodes CDR1 SGHRS and CDR2 YFSETQ. DNA of the CDR3: TGCGCCAGCAGCACAGCCTATGATTCACCCCTCCACTTT. Protein product: CASSTAYDSPLHF. The entire variable domain, with the rest obtained from reference TRBV5-1 and TRBJ1-6, is as follows: KAGVTQTPRYLIKTRGQQVTLSCSPISGHRSVSWYQQTPGQGLQFLFEYFSETQRNKGNFPGRFSGRQFSNSRSEMNVSTLELGDSALYLCASSTAYDSPLHFGNGTRLTVT.

This clone was recorded once. The V call is TRBV12-3 or TRBV12-4, the J call TRBJ1-5, with a tentative D call TRBD1 (5 bases). The CDR3 sequence is 13 residues long. Trimming shortened V by 5 bases and J by 6 bases, and 11 bases separated the two germline ends. DNA of the CDR3: TGTGCCAGCAGTGGTGGGGCCAGTCAGCCCCAGCATTTT. This encodes CASSGGASQPQHF.

The chain couples TRBV11-1 to TRBJ1-4, with a weak D call TRBD1 (6 bases). This CDR3 has 15 residues. V was pared by 7 bases and J by 0 bases, with 12 bases between. Germline V lookup: CDR1 SGHAT, CDR2 FQDESV (reference sequence). In nucleotides, the CDR3 is TGTGCCAGCACCACGGACAGTTCAACTAATGAAAAACTGTTTTTT. Protein sequence: CASTTDSSTNEKLFF.

The V call is TRBV18, the J call TRBJ1-1; TRBD1 matches 10 bases. The V gene's germline CDR1 is KGHSH and CDR2 LQKENI. This CDR3 spans 15 amino acids. Trimming at V came to 5 bases and at J to 1 base, leaving 4 bases not matched to a gene. CDR3 nucleotide sequence: TGTGCCAGCTCAACACGACAGGGGGCGAACACTGAAGCTTTCTTT. Translating it yields CASSTRQGANTEAFF.

The chain joins TRBV6-2 or TRBV6-3 to TRBJ1-5; no clear D gene. CDR1 and CDR2 from the germline V gene are MNHEY and SVGEGT. Trimming removed 2 bases from V and 3 bases from J, with 8 bases in between. There are 14 residues in the CDR3. CDR3 bases: TGTGCCAGCAGTTACCCCCAGGTCAATCAGCCCCAGCATTTT. This sequence encodes CASSYPQVNQPQHF.

V usage is TRBV5-6 and J usage is TRBJ1-5; 7 bases fit TRBD1. Unmatched junction bases numbered 4, after V lost 3 bases and J lost 4 bases. Per the germline V gene, CDR1 is SGHDT and CDR2 is YYEEEE. The CDR3 is 14 amino acids. The CDR3: CASSWDSRNQPQHF. The CDR3 DNA is TGTGCCAGCAGCTGGGACAGCCGAAATCAGCCCCAGCATTTT.

The chain is built from TRBV6-6 and TRBJ2-1, with TRBD2 as a possible D gene (7 bases). Germline CDR1 MNHNY, CDR2 SVGAGI (reference sequence). Trimming shortened V by 6 bases and J by 0 bases, and 18 bases separated the two germline ends. The CDR3 runs to 17 residues. This CDR3 reads CASSRRGGLGSYNEQFF. CDR3 nucleotides: TGTGCCAGCAGCCGAAGGGGGGGGTTAGGCTCCTACAATGAGCAGTTCTTC.

This clone came up a few times. The rearrangement joins TRBV10-3 to TRBJ2-2; tentative D call: TRBD2 (6 bases). V was clipped by 2 bases and J by 5 bases, with 9 bases between them. This CDR3 contains 14 residues. Per germline, CDR1 ENHRY and CDR2 SYGVKD. The CDR3 sequence: CAISEEGGTGELFF. The CDR3, as DNA: TGTGCCATCAGTGAGGAGGGAGGTACCGGGGAGCTGTTTTTT.